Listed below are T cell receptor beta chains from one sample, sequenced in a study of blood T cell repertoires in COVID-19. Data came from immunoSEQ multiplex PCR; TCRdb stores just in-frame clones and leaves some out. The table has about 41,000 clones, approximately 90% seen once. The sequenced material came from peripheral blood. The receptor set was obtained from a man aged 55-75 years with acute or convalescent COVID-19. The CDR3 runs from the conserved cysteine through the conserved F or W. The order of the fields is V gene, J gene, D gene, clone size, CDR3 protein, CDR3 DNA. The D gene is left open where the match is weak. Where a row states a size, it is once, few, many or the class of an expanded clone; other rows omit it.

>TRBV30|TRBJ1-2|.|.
CAWSLRGYGYTF
TGTGCCTGGAGTCTCAGGGGATATGGCTACACCTTC
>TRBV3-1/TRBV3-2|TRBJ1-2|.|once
CASSLSDFTPYTF
TGTGCCAGCAGCCTATCGGACTTTACCCCCTACACCTTC
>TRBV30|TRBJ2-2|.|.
CAWSAGQNTGELFF
TGTGCCTGGAGTGCGGGACAAAACACCGGGGAGCTGTTTTTT
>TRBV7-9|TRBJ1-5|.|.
CASSQEVQRGDQPQHF
TGTGCCAGCAGTCAAGAGGTCCAGAGAGGCGATCAGCCCCAGCATTTT
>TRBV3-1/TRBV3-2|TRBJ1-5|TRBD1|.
CASSQGQGVYNQPQHF
TGTGCCAGCAGCCAAGGACAGGGAGTTTACAATCAGCCCCAGCATTTT
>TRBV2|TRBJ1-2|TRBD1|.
CASSETGATNYGYTF
TGTGCCAGCAGTGAAACAGGGGCCACTAACTATGGCTACACCTTC
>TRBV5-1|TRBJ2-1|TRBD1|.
CASSLGGGLWNEQFF
TGCGCCAGCAGCTTGGGAGGGGGCTTATGGAATGAGCAGTTCTTC
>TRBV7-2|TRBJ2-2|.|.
CASSLKLTGELFF
TGTGCCAGCAGCTTAAAACTAACCGGGGAGCTGTTTTTT
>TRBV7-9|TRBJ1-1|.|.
CASRPTYYTEAFF
TGTGCCAGCAGGCCGACATATTACACTGAAGCTTTCTTT
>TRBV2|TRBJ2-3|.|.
CASSEATASTDTQYF
TGTGCCAGCAGTGAAGCGACAGCCAGCACAGATACGCAGTATTTT
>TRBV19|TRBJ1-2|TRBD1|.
CATRRQGQHLYGYTF
TGTGCCACTCGTAGACAGGGCCAACACCTCTATGGCTACACCTTC
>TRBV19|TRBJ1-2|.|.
CASSQGFYGYTF
TGTGCCAGTAGTCAGGGGTTCTATGGCTACACCTTC
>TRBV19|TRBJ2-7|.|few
CASSIGGGVGAHEQYF
TGTGCCAGTAGTATAGGAGGCGGCGTAGGGGCCCACGAGCAGTACTTC
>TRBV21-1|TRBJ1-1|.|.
CASSACGSHMNTEAFF
TGTGCCAGCTCTGCTTGCGGCAGCCACATGAACACTGAAGCTTTCTTT
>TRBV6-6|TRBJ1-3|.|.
CASSQNTIYF
TGTGCCAGCAGCCAAAACACCATATATTTT
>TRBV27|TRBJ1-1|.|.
CATKTGNTEAFF
TGTGCCACGAAGACAGGGAACACTGAAGCTTTCTTT
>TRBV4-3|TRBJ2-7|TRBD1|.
CASSRGTGSYEQYF
TGCGCCAGCAGCCGGGGGACAGGCTCCTACGAGCAGTACTTC
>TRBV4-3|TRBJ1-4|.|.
CASSQDLMITGSEKLFF
TGCGCCAGCAGCCAAGATTTGATGATAACAGGGTCTGAAAAACTGTTTTTT
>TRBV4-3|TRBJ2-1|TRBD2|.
CASSQELAGSSYNEQFF
TGCGCCAGCAGCCAAGAGCTAGCGGGGAGCTCCTACAATGAGCAGTTCTTC
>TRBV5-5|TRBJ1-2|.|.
CASSLGLAGGLYGYTF
TGTGCCAGCAGCTTGGGCTTAGCTGGGGGACTATATGGCTACACCTTC
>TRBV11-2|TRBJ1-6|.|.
CASSLDYEGQNYNSPLHF
TGTGCCAGCAGCTTAGATTATGAAGGACAAAACTATAATTCACCCCTCCACTTT
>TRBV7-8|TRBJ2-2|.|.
CASSPTRVRLPNTGELFF
TGTGCCAGCAGCCCCACGCGTGTGCGGCTCCCCAACACCGGGGAGCTGTTTTTT
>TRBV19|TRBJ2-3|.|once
CASSINVYTDTQYF
TGTGCCAGTAGTATTAATGTCTACACAGATACGCAGTATTTT
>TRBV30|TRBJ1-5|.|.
CAWSTRENQPQHF
TGTGCCTGGAGTACACGGGAGAATCAGCCCCAGCATTTT
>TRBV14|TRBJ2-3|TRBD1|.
CASSRMDPTGGTDTQYF
TGTGCCAGCAGCCGGATGGACCCGACAGGGGGCACAGATACGCAGTATTTT
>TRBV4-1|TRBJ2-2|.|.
CASSQDTGPAGELFF
TGCGCCAGCAGCCAAGACACAGGGCCGGCCGGGGAGCTGTTTTTT
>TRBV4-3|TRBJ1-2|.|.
CASSQGLSLNSGNGYTF
TGCGCCAGCAGCCAAGGTCTGAGCTTGAATAGCGGGAATGGCTACACCTTC
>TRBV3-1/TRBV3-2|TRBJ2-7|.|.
CASSQKKIPGRGFHEQYF
TGTGCCAGCAGCCAAAAGAAGATTCCGGGCCGAGGGTTTCACGAGCAGTACTTC
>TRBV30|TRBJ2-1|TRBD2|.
CAWKRSGGYNEQFF
TGTGCCTGGAAAAGGAGCGGGGGATACAATGAGCAGTTCTTC